The entry below gives a single T cell receptor (beta chain) sequence along with its context. This sample was taken from a study of blood T cell repertoires in COVID-19. Seattle cases were enrolled at active infection and followed longitudinally. Source study methods: Reference gene primer amplification yielded estimated nucleated cell counts. This table comes from immunoSEQ multiplex PCR, and its TCRdb copy is limited to in-frame clones, with some not included. V and J calls and clone size are as listed in that table; D and trimming were resolved from the DNA. The profile shows 230,000 or so clones, approximately 80% of them singletons. Germline CDR1 SGHTA, CDR2 FQGNSA. The junction had 5 bases not matched to a gene; V was cut back by 5 bases and J by 5 bases. The length of the CDR3 is 15 residues.

This chain joins TRBV7-2 and TRBJ2-1; 11 bases fit TRBD2. The sequencing input was peripheral blood. The TCR was taken from a woman over 75 with COVID-19, enrolled during active disease. Written as DNA, the CDR3 is TGTGCCAGCAGCCGGGAGACTAGCGGGAACAATGAGCAGTTCTTC. Translated: CASSRETSGNNEQFF.